This TCR beta chain was recorded in a study of blood T cell repertoires in COVID-19. Across the study: The United States, Italy and Spain provided the acute and convalescent COVID-19 samples. T cells, B-cell-depleted T cells, or PBMCs supplied cDNA or gDNA.

Measured with immunoSEQ multiplex PCR; TCRdb has only the in-frame clones, and not every one. The top ten hold around 1.1% of the sample, which has over 150,000 clones, roughly 81% seen once. Germline assignment: CDR1 SGDLS and CDR2 YYNGEE. V was trimmed by 0 bases and J by 1 base, leaving 9 bases between them. CDR3 length equals 15 residues. This clonotype originated in a man between 35 and 55 years old with acute or convalescent COVID-19. The rearrangement joins TRBV9 to TRBJ2-3, with a possible D match to TRBD1 (6 bases). The sequenced sample consisted of peripheral blood. The CDR3 coding sequence is TGTGCCAGCAGCGTAGACGGGACACGCACAGATACGCAGTATTTT. Residues: CASSVDGTRTDTQYF.